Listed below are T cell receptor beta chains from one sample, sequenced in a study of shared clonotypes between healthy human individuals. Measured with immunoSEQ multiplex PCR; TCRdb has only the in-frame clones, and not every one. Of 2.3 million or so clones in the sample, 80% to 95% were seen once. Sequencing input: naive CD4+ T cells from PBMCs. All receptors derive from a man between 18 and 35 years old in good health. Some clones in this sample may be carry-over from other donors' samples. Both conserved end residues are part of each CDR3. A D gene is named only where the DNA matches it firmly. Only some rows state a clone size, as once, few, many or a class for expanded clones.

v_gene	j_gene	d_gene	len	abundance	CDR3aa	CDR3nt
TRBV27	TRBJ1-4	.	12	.	CASSFRGEKLFF	TGTGCCAGCAGTTTTAGGGGGGAAAAACTGTTTTTT
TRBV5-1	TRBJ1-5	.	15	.	CASSLGGLGNQPQHF	TGCGCCAGCAGCTTGGGGGGGCTGGGCAATCAGCCCCAGCATTTT
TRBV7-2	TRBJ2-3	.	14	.	CASSLVTRTDTQYF	TGTGCCAGCAGCTTAGTCACTCGGACAGATACGCAGTATTTT
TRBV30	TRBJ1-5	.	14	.	CASSRVYSNQPQHF	TGTGCCTCTTCCCGCGTCTATAGCAATCAGCCCCAGCATTTT
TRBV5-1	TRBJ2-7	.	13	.	CASSLGGVSEQYF	TGCGCCAGCAGCTTGGGGGGCGTATCCGAGCAGTACTTC
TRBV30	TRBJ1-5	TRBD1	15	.	CAWSARQGASQPQHF	TGTGCCTGGAGTGCTCGACAGGGGGCAAGTCAGCCCCAGCATTTT
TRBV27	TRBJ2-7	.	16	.	CASSFSLAEFLYEQYF	TGTGCCAGCAGTTTTTCCTTAGCGGAATTTCTCTACGAGCAGTACTTC
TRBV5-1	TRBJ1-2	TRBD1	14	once	CASSQDTGDLGYTF	TGCGCCAGCAGCCAGGATACAGGGGACCTCGGCTACACCTTC
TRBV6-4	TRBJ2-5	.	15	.	CASSGDFRLQETQYF	TGTGCCAGCAGTGGAGACTTTAGACTTCAAGAGACCCAGTACTTC
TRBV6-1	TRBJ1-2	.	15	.	CASSEARGVVYGYTF	TGTGCCAGCAGTGAAGCGCGGGGAGTGGTCTATGGCTACACCTTC
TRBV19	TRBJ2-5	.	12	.	CASSWGGETQYF	TGTGCCAGTAGTTGGGGAGGAGAGACCCAGTACTTC
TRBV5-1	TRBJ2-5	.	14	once	CASTDGSPGYKQYF	TGCGCCAGCACGGACGGATCTCCGGGGTACAAGCAGTACTTC
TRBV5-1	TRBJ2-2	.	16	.	CASSPRGGTNTGELFF	TGCGCCAGCAGCCCTCGGGGCGGGACGAACACCGGGGAGCTGTTTTTT
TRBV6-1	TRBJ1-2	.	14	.	CASSEMAGSYGYTF	TGTGCCAGCAGTGAGATGGCAGGCAGCTATGGCTACACCTTC
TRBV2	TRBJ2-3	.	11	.	CASSNTDTQYF	TGTGCCAGCAGCAACACAGATACGCAGTATTTT
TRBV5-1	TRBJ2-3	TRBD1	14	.	CASTPGTEGDTQYF	TGCGCCAGCACCCCTGGGACAGAGGGGGATACGCAGTATTTT
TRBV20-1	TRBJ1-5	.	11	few	CSAREGQPQHF	TGCAGTGCTAGAGAAGGGCAGCCCCAGCATTTT
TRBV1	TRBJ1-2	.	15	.	CTSSQQGGRDYGYTF	TGCACCAGCAGCCAACAAGGAGGCAGGGACTATGGCTACACCTTC
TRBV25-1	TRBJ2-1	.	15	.	CASSEIDSYYNEQFF	TGTGCCAGCAGTGAAATAGACAGCTACTACAATGAGCAGTTCTTC
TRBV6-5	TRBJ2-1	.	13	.	CASRRSSYNEQFF	TGTGCCAGCAGGAGAAGCTCCTACAATGAGCAGTTCTTC
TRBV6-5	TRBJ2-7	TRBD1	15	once	CASSRTGTGPYEQYF	TGTGCCAGCAGCCGAACCGGGACAGGGCCCTACGAGCAGTACTTC
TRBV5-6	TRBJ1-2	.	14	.	CASSLSQGLGGYTF	TGTGCCAGCAGCCTGTCACAGGGCCTGGGTGGCTACACCTTC
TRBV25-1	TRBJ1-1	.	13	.	CASSETGGFGAFF	TGTGCCAGCAGTGAAACTGGGGGTTTCGGAGCTTTCTTT
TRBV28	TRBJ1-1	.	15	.	CASSLYYRENTEAFF	TGTGCCAGCAGTTTATACTACAGGGAGAACACTGAAGCTTTCTTT
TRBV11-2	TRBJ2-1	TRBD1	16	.	CASSSSPTGGQGEQFF	TGTGCCAGCAGCTCAAGCCCGACAGGGGGCCAGGGCGAGCAGTTCTTC
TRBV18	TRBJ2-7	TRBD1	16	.	CASSPPEGQGPREQYF	TGTGCCAGCTCACCTCCGGAAGGACAGGGCCCTCGCGAGCAGTACTTC
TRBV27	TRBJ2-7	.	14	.	CASSRQGPTYEQYF	TGTGCCAGCAGTCGGCAGGGGCCAACCTACGAGCAGTACTTC
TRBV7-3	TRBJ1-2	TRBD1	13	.	CASSTRQGGGYTF	TGTGCCAGCAGCACCCGACAGGGAGGCGGCTACACCTTC
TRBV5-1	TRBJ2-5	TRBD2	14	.	CASSLGLAGETQYF	TGCGCCAGCAGCTTGGGACTAGCGGGGGAGACCCAGTACTTC
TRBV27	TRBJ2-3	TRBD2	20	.	CASSLSRTSGNRRSADTQYF	TGTGCCAGCAGTTTAAGTCGGACTAGCGGGAACCGGAGATCTGCAGATACGCAGTATTTT
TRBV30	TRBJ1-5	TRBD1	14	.	CAWATGVSNQPQHF	TGTGCCTGGGCGACAGGGGTGAGCAATCAGCCCCAGCATTTT
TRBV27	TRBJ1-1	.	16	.	CASSSYPGPTNTEAFF	TGTGCCAGCAGTTCTTACCCGGGACCCACGAACACTGAAGCTTTCTTT
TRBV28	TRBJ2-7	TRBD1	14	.	CASSGDRGLGEQYF	TGTGCCAGCAGCGGGGACAGGGGGCTAGGGGAGCAGTACTTC
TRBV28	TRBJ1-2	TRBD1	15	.	CASSTGQGGSYGYTF	TGTGCCAGCAGTACGGGACAGGGTGGGTCCTATGGCTACACCTTC
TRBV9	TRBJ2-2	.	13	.	CASSPRVGGELFF	TGTGCCAGCAGCCCCCGAGTAGGCGGGGAGCTGTTTTTT
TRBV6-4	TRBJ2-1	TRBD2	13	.	CASSISGRGEQFF	TGTGCCAGCAGTATTAGCGGGAGAGGTGAGCAGTTCTTC
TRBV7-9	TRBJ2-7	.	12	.	CASSFNTYEQYF	TGTGCCAGCAGCTTCAACACATACGAGCAGTACTTC
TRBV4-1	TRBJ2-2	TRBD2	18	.	CASSRIGLAGVNTGELFF	TGCGCCAGCAGCCGTATCGGACTAGCGGGGGTGAACACCGGGGAGCTGTTTTTT
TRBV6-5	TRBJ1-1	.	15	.	CASSLMGRANTEAFF	TGTGCCAGCAGTTTAATGGGGAGGGCGAACACTGAAGCTTTCTTT
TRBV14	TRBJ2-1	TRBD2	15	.	CASSLRTSGYNEQFF	TGTGCCAGCAGCTTGCGGACTAGCGGATACAATGAGCAGTTCTTC
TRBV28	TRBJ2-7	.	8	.	CASSFEYF	TGTGCCAGCAGTTTCGAGTACTTC
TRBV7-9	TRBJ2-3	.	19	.	CASSLPLQRSESRTDTQYF	TGTGCCAGCAGCTTACCTCTACAGCGGTCGGAGTCACGCACAGATACGCAGTATTTT
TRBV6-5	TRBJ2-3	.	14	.	CASSWVGSTDTQYF	TGTGCCAGCAGTTGGGTGGGTAGCACAGATACGCAGTATTTT
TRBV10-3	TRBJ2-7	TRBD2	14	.	CAISVIAGAYEQYF	TGTGCCATCAGTGTAATAGCGGGAGCCTACGAGCAGTACTTC
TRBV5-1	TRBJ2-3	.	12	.	CASSPRGDTQYF	TGCGCCAGCAGCCCCCGGGGAGATACGCAGTATTTT
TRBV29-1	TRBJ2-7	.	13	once	CSVDKAGSYEQYF	TGCAGCGTTGATAAGGCAGGGTCCTACGAGCAGTACTTC
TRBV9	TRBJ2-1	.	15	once	CASSSGGLSYNEQFF	TGTGCCAGCAGTTCCGGGGGTCTCTCCTACAATGAGCAGTTCTTC
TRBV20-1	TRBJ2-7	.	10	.	CSARNYEQYF	TGCAGTGCGAGGAACTACGAGCAGTACTTC
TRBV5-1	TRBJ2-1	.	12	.	CASSLYDNEQFF	TGCGCCAGCAGCTTGTATGACAATGAGCAGTTCTTC
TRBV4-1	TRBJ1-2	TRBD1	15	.	CASSQGEQGEYGYTF	TGCGCCAGCAGCCAAGGGGAGCAGGGGGAGTATGGCTACACCTTC
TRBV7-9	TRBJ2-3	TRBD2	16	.	CASSGMAGVLADTQYF	TGTGCCAGCAGCGGAATGGCGGGAGTGTTGGCAGATACGCAGTATTTT
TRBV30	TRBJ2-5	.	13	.	CAWSRMQQETQYF	TGTGCCTGGAGCCGGATGCAACAAGAGACCCAGTACTTC
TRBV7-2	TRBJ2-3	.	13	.	CASSSQQADTQYF	TGTGCCAGCAGCTCTCAACAGGCAGATACGCAGTATTTT
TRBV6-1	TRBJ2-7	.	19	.	CASSEDGGGASAYHYEQYF	TGTGCCAGCAGTGAAGACGGTGGGGGCGCTAGCGCCTATCACTACGAGCAGTACTTC
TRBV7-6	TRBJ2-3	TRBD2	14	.	CASSLGREWDTQYF	TGTGCCAGCAGCCTCGGGCGGGAGTGGGATACGCAGTATTTT